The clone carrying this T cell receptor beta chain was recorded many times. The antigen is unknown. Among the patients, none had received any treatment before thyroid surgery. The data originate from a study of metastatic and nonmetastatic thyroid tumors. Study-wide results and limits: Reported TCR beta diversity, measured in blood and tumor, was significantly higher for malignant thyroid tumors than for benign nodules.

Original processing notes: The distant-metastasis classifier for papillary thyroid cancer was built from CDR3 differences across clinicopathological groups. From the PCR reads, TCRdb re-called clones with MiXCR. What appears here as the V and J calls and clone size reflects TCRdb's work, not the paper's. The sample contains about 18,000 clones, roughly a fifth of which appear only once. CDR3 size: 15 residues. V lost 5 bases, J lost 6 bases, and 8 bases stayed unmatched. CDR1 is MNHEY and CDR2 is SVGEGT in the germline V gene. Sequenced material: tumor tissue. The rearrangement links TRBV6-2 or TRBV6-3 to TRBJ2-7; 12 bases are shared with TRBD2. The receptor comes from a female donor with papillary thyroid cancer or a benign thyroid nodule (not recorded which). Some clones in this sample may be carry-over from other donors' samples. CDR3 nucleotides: TGTGCCAGCAGTCCTCCGACTAGCGGGAGTGTCGAGCAGTACTTC. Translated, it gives CASSPPTSGSVEQYF.